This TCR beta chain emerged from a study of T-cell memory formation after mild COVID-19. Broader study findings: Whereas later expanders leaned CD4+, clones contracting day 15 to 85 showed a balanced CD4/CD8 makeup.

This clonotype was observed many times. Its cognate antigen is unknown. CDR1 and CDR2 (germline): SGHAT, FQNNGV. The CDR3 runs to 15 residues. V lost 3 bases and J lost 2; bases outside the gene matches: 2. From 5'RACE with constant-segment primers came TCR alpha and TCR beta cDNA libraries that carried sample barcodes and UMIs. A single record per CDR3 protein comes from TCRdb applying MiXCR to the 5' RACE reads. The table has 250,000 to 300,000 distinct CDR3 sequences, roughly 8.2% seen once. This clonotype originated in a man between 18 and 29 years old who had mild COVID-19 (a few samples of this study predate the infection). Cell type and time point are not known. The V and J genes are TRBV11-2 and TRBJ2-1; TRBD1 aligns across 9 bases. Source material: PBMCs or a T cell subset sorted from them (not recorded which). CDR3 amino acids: CASSLGQGTYNEQFF. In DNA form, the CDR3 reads TGTGCCAGCAGCTTGGGACAGGGAACCTACAATGAGCAGTTCTTC.